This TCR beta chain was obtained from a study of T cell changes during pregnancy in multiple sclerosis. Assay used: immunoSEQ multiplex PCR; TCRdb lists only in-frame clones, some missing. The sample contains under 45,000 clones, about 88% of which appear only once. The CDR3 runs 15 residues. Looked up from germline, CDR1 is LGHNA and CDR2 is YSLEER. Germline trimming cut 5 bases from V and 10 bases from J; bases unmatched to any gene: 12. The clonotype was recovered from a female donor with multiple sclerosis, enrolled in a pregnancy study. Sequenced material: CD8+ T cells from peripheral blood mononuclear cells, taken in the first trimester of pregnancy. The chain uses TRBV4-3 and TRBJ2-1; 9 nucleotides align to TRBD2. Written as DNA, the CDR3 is TGCGCCAGCAGCGCCGGGACTAGCCCTTTCAACGAGCAGTTCTTC. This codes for CASSAGTSPFNEQFF.